This T cell receptor (beta chain) derives from a study of shared clonotypes between healthy human individuals. This CDR3 is 16 amino acids long. V was shortened by 6 bases and J by 4 bases, with 20 bases between the two germline ends. The germline CDR1 and CDR2 sequences are SNHLY and FYNNEI. Measured with immunoSEQ multiplex PCR; TCRdb has only the in-frame clones, and not every one. The table lists about 590,000 clones, roughly 95% of them singletons. Naive CD8 cells were CD45RO-negative, positively selected for CCR7, excluding terminally differentiated effector memory CD45RA+ cells. The receptor was isolated from a woman in her 30s in good health. Sequencing was done on a sample of naive CD8+ T cells sorted from blood. The chain combines TRBV2 with TRBJ2-3; D perhaps matches TRBD1 (6 bases). CDR3: CASSTSSVPGADTQYF. Here the CDR3 DNA reads TGTGCCAGCAGCACCTCATCCGTTCCAGGGGCAGATACGCAGTATTTT.